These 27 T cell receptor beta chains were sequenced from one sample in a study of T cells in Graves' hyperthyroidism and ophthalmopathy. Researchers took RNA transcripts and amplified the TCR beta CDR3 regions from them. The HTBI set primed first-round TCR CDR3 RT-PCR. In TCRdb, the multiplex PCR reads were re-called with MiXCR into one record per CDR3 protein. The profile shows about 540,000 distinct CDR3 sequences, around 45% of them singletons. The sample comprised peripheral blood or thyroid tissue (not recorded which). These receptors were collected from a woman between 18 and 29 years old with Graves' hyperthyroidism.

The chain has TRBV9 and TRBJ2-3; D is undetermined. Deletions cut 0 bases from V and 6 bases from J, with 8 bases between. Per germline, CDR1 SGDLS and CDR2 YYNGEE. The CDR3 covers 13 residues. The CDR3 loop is CASSVGTGDTQYF. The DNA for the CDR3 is TGTGCCAGCAGCGTAGGGACCGGGGATACGCAGTATTTT. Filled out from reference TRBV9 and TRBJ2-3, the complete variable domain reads DSGVTQTPKHLITATGQRVTLRCSPRSGDLSVYWYQQSLDQGLQFLIQYYNGEERAKGNILERFSAQQFPDLHSELNLSSLELGDSALYFCASSVGTGDTQYFGPGTRLTVL.

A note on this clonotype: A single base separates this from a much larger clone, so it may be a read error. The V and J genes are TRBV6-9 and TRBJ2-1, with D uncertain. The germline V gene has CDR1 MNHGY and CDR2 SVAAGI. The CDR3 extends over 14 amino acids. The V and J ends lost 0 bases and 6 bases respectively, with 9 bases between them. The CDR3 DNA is TGTGCCAGCAGTTATTCGAACTCCGCCAATGAGCAGTTCTTC. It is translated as CASSYSNSANEQFF.

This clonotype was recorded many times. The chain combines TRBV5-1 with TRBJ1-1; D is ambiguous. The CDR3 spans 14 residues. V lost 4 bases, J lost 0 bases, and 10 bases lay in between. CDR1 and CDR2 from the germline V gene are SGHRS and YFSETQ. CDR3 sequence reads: CASSLLGVNTEAFF. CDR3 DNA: TGCGCCAGCAGCCTACTAGGCGTGAACACTGAAGCTTTCTTT.

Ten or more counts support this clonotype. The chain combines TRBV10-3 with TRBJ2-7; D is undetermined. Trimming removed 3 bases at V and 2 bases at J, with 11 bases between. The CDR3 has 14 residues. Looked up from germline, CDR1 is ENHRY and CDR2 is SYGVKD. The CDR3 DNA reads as TGTGCCATCAGTGACAGCGCGGTAACCTACGAGCAGTACTTC. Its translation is CAISDSAVTYEQYF.

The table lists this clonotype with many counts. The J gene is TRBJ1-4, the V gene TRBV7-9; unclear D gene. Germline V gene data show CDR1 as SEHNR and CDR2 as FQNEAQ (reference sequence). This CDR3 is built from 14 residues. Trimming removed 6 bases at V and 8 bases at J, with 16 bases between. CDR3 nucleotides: TGTGCCAGCAGTCCTGGTTCTGACCCCGAAAAACTGTTTTTT. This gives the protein CASSPGSDPEKLFF.

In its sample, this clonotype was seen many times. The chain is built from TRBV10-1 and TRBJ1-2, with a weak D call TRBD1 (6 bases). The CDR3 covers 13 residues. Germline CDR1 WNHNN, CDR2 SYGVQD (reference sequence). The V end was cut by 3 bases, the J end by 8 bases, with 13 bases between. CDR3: CASSDHRDRGYTF. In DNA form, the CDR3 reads TGCGCCAGCAGTGACCACAGGGATCGGGGCTACACCTTC.

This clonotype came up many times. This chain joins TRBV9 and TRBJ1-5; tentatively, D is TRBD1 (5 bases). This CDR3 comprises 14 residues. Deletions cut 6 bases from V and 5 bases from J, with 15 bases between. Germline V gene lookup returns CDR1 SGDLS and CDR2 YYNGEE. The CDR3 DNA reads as TGTGCCAGCAATGGCGAGGGGTTACATCAGCCCCAGCATTTT. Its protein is CASNGEGLHQPQHF. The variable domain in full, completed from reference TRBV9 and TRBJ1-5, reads DSGVTQTPKHLITATGQRVTLRCSPRSGDLSVYWYQQSLDQGLQFLIQYYNGEERAKGNILERFSAQQFPDLHSELNLSSLELGDSALYFCASNGEGLHQPQHFGDGTRLSIL.

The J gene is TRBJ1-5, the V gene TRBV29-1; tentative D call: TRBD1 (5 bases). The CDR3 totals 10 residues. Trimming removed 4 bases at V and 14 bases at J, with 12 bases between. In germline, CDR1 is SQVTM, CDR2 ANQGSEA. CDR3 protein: CSVGDSSEHF. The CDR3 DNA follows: TGCAGCGTTGGTGACAGTTCCGAGCATTTT.

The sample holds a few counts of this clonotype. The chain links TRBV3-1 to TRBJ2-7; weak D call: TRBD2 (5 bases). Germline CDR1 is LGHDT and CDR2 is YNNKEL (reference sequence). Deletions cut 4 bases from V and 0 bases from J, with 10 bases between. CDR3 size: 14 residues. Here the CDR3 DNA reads TGTGCCAGCAGCCGAGGGCCGAGCTCCTACGAGCAGTACTTC. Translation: CASSRGPSSYEQYF.

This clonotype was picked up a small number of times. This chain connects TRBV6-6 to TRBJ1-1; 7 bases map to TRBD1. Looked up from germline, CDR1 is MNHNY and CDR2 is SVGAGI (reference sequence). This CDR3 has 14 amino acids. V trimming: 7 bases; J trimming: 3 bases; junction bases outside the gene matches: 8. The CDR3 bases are TGTGCCAGCACCGAACAGGGGTACGACACTGAAGCTTTCTTT. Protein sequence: CASTEQGYDTEAFF.

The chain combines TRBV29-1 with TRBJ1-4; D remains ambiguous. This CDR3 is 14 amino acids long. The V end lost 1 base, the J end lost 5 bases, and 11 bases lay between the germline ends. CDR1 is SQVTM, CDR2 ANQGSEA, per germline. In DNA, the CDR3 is TGCAGCGTTGAAGTGGGGAATACCAATGAAAAACTGTTTTTT. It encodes CSVEVGNTNEKLFF.

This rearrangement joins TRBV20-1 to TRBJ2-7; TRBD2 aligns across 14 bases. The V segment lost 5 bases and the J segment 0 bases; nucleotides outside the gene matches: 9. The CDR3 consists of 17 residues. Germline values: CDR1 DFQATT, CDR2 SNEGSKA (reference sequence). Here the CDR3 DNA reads TGCAGTGCTGGGGGAGGGACTAGCGGGAGTAACTCCTACGAGCAGTACTTC. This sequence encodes CSAGGGTSGSNSYEQYF.

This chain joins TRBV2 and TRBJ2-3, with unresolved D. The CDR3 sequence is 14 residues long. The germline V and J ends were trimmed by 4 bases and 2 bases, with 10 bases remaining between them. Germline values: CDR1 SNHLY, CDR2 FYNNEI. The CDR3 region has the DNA TGTGCCAGCAGTGTGGTGCTCAACACAGATACGCAGTATTTT. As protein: CASSVVLNTDTQYF.

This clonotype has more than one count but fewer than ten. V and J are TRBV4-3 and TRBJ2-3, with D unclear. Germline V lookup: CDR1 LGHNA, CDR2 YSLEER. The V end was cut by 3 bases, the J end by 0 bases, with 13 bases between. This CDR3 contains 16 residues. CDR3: CASSHRSTPSTDTQYF. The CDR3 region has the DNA TGCGCCAGCAGCCACCGGTCAACGCCTAGCACAGATACGCAGTATTTT.

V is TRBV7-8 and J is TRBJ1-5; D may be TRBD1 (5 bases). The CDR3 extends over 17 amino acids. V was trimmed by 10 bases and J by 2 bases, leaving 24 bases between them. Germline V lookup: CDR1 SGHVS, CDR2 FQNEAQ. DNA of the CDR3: TGTGCCACCGGGCCCTTGGGGCGGAACACTGGCAATCAGCCCCAGCATTTT. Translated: CATGPLGRNTGNQPQHF.

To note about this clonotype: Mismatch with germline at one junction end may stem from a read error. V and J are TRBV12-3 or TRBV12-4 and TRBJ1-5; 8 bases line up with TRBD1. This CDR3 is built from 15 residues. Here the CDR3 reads CASSFTGGSNQSQHF. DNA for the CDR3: TGTGCCAGCAGTTTCACAGGGGGGAGCAATCAGTCCCAGCATTTT.

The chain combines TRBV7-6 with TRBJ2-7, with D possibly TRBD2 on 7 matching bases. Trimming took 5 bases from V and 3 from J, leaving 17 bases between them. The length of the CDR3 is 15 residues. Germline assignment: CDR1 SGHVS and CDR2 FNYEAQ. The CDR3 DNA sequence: TGTGCCAGCAGCCCGGGGGGCGTAGCTGACTACGAGCAGTACTTC. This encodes CASSPGGVADYEQYF.

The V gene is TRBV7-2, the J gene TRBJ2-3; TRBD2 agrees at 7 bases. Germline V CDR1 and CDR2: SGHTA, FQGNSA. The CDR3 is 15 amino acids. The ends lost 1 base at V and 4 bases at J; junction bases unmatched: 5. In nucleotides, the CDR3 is TGTGCCAGCAGCTTAGTGGCGGGAGTTGCAGATACGCAGTATTTT. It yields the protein CASSLVAGVADTQYF. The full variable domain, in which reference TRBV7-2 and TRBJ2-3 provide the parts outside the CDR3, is GAGVSQSPSNKVTEKGKDVELRCDPISGHTALYWYRQSLGQGLEFLIYFQGNSAPDKSGLPSDRFSAERTGGSVSTLTIQRTQQEDSAVYLCASSLVAGVADTQYFGPGTRLTVL.

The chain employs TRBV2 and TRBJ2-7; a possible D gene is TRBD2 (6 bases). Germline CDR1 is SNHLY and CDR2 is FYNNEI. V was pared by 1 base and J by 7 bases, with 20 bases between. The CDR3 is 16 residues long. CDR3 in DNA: TGTGCCAGCAGTGAAGGAGTTAGCGGAAACACCGGGGAGCAGTACTTC. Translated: CASSEGVSGNTGEQYF.

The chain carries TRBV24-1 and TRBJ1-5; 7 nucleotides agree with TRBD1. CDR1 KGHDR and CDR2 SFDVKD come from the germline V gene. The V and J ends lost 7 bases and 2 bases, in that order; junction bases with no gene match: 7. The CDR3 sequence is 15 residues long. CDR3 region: CATSHPTGGNQPQHF. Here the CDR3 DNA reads TGTGCCACCAGCCATCCCACAGGGGGCAATCAGCCCCAGCATTTT.

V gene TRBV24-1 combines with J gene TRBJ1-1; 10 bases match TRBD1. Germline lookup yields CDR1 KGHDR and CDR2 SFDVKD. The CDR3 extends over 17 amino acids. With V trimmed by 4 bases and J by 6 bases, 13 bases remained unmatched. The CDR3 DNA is TGTGCCACCAGTGACAGGGACAGGGGTCACCGGGGAGCTGAAGCTTTCTTT. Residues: CATSDRDRGHRGAEAFF.

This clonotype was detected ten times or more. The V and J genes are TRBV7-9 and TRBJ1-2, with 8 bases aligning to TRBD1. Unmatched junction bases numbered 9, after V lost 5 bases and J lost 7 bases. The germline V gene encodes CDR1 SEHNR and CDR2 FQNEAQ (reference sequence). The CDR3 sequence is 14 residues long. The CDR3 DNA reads TGTGCCAGCAGCAGCGGACAGGGAGGATCTGGCTACACCTTC. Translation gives CASSSGQGGSGYTF.

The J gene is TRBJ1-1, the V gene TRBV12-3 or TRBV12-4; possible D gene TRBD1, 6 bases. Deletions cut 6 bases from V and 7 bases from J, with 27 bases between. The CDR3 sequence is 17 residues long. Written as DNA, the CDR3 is TGTGCCAGCAGCCCTTTCCCCCTCGGGATGCGGGGGCATGAAGCTTTCTTT. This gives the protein CASSPFPLGMRGHEAFF.

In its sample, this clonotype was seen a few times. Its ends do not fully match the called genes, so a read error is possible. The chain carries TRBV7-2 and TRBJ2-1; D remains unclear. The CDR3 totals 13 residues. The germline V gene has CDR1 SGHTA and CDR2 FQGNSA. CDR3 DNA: TGTGCTAGCAGCGCGACCTTAGGCAATGAGCAGTTCTTC. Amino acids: CASSATLGNEQFF.

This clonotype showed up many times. Here the CDR3 reads CASSLGGGTAYNSPLHF. CDR3 in DNA: TGTGCCAGCAGCTTGGGCGGGGGTACAGCATATAATTCACCCCTCCACTTT. This sequence joins TRBV5-4 and TRBJ1-6, with D possibly TRBD1 on 5 matching bases. V shed 0 bases and J shed 4 bases, with 14 bases lying between them. Germline CDR1 is SGHNT and CDR2 is YYREEE (reference sequence). The length of the CDR3 is 17 residues.

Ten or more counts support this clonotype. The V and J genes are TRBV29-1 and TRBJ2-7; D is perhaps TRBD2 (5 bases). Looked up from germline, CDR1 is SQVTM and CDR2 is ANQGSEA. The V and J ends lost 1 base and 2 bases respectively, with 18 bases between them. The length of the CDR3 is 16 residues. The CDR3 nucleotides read TGCAGCGTTGAAGTAAGCGGCCCGACCAGAGCCTACGAGCAGTACTTC. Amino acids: CSVEVSGPTRAYEQYF.

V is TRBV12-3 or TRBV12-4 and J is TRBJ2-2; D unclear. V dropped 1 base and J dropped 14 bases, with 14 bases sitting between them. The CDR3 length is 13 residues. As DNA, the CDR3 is TGTGCCAGCAGTTTAGTGGGCACCAAGGAACTGTTTTTT. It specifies CASSLVGTKELFF.